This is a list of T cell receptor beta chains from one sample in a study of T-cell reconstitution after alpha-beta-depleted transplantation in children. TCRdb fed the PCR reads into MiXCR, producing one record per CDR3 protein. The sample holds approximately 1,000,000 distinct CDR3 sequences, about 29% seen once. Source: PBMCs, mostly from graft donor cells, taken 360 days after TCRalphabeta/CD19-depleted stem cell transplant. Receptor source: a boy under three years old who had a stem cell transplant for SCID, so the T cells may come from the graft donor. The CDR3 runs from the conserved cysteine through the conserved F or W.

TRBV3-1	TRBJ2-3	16	CASNPSMMGGVDTQYF
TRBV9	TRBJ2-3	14	CASSPRDSPSAQYF
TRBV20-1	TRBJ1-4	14	CSAPPGTGGKKLFF
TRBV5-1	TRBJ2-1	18	CASSLPMGQAVELGEQFF
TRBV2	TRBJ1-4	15	CASSELQGMWEKLFF
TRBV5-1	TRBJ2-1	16	CASSGTSASSYNEQFF
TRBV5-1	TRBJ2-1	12	CASTTGWDEQFF
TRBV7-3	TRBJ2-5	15	CASSQYKGPQETQYF
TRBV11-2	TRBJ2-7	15	CASSLAGTGGNEQYF
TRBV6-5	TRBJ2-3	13	CASSYRVADTQYF
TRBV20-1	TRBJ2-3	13	CSGSRGSTDTQYF
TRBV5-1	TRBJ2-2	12	CASSFDAGELFF
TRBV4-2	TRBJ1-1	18	CASSQDVGAGRMNTEAFF
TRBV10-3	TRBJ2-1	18	CAISESGLVGAAYNEQFF
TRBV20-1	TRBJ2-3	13	CSAFSWDTDTQYF
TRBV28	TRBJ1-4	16	CASSLSLTGAVGKLFF
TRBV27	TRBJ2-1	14	CASIPGRPYTEQFF
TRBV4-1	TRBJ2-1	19	CASSRSRILQGRRYNEQFF
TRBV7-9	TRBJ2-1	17	CASSSGVWRFSYNEQFF
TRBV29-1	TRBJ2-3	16	CSAFKPDRRSTDTQYF
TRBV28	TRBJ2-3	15	CASNPPGQGTDTQYF
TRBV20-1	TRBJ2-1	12	CSASSAGGHQFF
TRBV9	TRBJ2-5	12	CASSAVAGTQYF
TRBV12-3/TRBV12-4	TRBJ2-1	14	CASRSGQVGNEQFF
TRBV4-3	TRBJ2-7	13	CASSMGQGTEQYF
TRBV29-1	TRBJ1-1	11	CSAMTGTEAFF
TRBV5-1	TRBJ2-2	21	CASSTLLLGLAGNYYTGELFF
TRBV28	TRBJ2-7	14	CASSGTKATYEQYF
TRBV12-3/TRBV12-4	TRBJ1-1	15	CASSSRRAKGTEAFF
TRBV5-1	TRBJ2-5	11	CASSFDSVRYF
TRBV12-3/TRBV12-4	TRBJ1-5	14	CASTRAASNQPQHF
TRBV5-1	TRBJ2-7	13	CASSWDQSYEQYF
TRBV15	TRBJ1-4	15	CATSRDAGGQSKLFF
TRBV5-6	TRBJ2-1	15	CASRLAGGTAHEQFF
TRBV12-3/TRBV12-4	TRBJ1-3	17	CASSFLRARREGNTIYF
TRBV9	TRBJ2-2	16	CASSVVGATASGELFF
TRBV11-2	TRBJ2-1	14	CASSPNDRDNEQFF
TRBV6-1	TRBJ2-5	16	CASSGAGGRLGETQYF
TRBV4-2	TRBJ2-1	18	CASSPGLAGGLPYNEQFF
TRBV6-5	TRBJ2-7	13	CASSYFKGSEQYF
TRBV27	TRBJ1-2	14	CVTLARQGNYGYTF
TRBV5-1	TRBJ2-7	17	CASSLEAYQGWGYEQYF
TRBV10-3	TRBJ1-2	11	CAIRGGGGYTF
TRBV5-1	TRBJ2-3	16	CASSLAAGVQRDTQYF
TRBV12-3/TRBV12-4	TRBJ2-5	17	CASSLALGLADQETQYF
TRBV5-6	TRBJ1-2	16	CASSFLTAVLVYGYTF
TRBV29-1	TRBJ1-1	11	CSVGTSLEAFF
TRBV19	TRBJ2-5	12	CASSKWLETQYF
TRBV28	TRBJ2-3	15	CASISTSGGWDTQYF
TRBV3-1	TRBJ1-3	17	CASSQDPRTGPGNTIYF
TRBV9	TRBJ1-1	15	CASSVEAGMNTEAFF
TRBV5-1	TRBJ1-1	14	CASSLDGLRPEAFF
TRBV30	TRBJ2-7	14	CAWTPDRDYYEQYF